What follows are 20 T cell receptor beta chains derived from one specimen sequenced in a study of blood T cell repertoires in COVID-19 (dated by TCRdb to 2020 to 2021). Libraries were constructed by the immunoSEQ multiplex PCR assay. TCRdb mirrors the immuneACCESS table, restricted to in-frame sequences. Some clones are absent from its copies; in checked studies, under half trace to an unresolved V gene, and the reason for the others is unknown. This sample holds just over 60,000 clones; roughly 80% were observed only once. The biggest ten clones account for 20% of the sample. Sequencing was performed on peripheral blood. Receptor source: a woman of 80 years or more with active or convalescent COVID-19.

The V and J genes are TRBV27 and TRBJ2-1, with no clear D. The CDR3 has 15 residues. Trimming removed 5 bases at V and 1 base at J, with 12 bases between. Germline CDR1 MNHEY, CDR2 SMNVEV (reference sequence). CDR3 region: CASSPADTSYNEQFF. CDR3 coding DNA: TGTGCCAGCAGTCCCGCGGATACGTCCTACAATGAGCAGTTCTTC.

This clone was observed once. Written as DNA, the CDR3 is TGTGCCAGCAGTTTTGGGCGAGGGAGCAATCAGCCCCAGCATTTT. It specifies CASSFGRGSNQPQHF. The V and J genes are TRBV27 and TRBJ1-5; no definite D call. Germline CDR1 and CDR2: MNHEY and SMNVEV (reference sequence). Between the trimmed V and J ends, which lost 3 bases and 1 base, there was a span of 10 bases. This CDR3 is built from 15 residues.

The genes are TRBV6-5 and TRBJ1-2; D not resolved. This CDR3 comprises 13 residues. The germline V and J ends were trimmed by 6 bases and 3 bases, with 11 bases remaining between them. The germline CDR1 and CDR2 sequences are MNHEY and SVGAGI. The CDR3 sequence is CASRSDGDYGYTF. The DNA for the CDR3 is TGTGCCAGCAGGTCCGACGGGGACTATGGCTACACCTTC.

The gene calls are TRBV12-3 or TRBV12-4 and TRBJ1-1; D may be TRBD1 (5 bases). Between the trimmed V and J ends, which lost 6 bases and 4 bases, there was a span of 9 bases. This CDR3 contains 12 residues. For the CDR3, the DNA is TGTGCCAGCAGCCACACAGGCACTGAAGCTTTCTTT. Amino acids: CASSHTGTEAFF.

The V gene is TRBV3-1 (or the pseudogene TRBV3-2), the J gene TRBJ1-4; D unresolved. Germline-derived CDR1 and CDR2 are LGHDT and YNNKEL (reference sequence). V lost 2 bases, J lost 7 bases, and 8 bases lay in between. This CDR3 has 13 amino acids. CDR3 residues: CASSQFLGEKLFF. DNA for the CDR3: TGTGCCAGCAGCCAATTCCTCGGTGAAAAACTGTTTTTT.

The CDR3 loop is CASSLGQGWTGELFF. CDR3 coding DNA: TGCGCCAGCAGCTTGGGACAGGGATGGACCGGGGAGCTGTTTTTT. This chain joins TRBV5-1 and TRBJ2-2, with 7 bases matching TRBD1. V lost 0 bases to trimming and J lost 5 bases; unmatched junction nucleotides: 4. Germline CDR1 and CDR2: SGHRS and YFSETQ. The CDR3 is 15 residues long.

This chain joins TRBV25-1 and TRBJ2-7; D remains ambiguous. The germline CDR1 and CDR2 sequences are MGHDK and SYGVNS. Trimming left V 0 bases short and J 9 bases short, with 6 bases between. This CDR3 spans 11 amino acids. Written as DNA, the CDR3 is TGTGCCAGCAGTGAATACACAGTGCAGTACTTC. It translates to CASSEYTVQYF.

The chain combines TRBV6-5 with TRBJ2-3, with D unclear. This CDR3 region has 13 residues. In germline, CDR1 is MNHEY, CDR2 SVGAGI. The germline V and J ends were trimmed by 6 bases and 1 base, with 8 bases remaining between them. The CDR3 protein is CASRRLGTDTQYF. DNA for the CDR3: TGTGCCAGCAGGAGACTGGGCACAGATACGCAGTATTTT.

This rearrangement joins TRBV19 to TRBJ1-6, with D maybe TRBD1 (6 bases). Germline V gene lookup returns CDR1 LNHDA and CDR2 SQIVND (reference sequence). This CDR3 has 13 residues. The V end was cut by 10 bases, the J end by 7 bases, with 14 bases between. In nucleotides, the CDR3 is TGTGCCACCTCGGGACACACAAATTCACCCCTCCACTTT. This codes for CATSGHTNSPLHF.

This clone was counted a single time. The chain is built from TRBV19 and TRBJ2-2; the D gene is possibly TRBD2 (6 bases). V lost 4 bases to trimming and J lost 0 bases, with 21 bases between them. Per germline, CDR1 LNHDA and CDR2 SQIVND (reference sequence). The CDR3 consists of 19 residues. DNA for the CDR3: TGTGCCAGTAGTACGGTTTTTGGGGTGGCGGGAACGAACACCGGGGAGCTGTTTTTT. Amino acid sequence: CASSTVFGVAGTNTGELFF.

The V call is TRBV11-3, the J call TRBJ1-1; possibly TRBD1 for D (5 bases). The CDR3 is 16 amino acids. V lost 0 bases and J lost 6, with 17 bases in between. The germline V gene has CDR1 SGHNT and CDR2 YENEEA. CDR3 bases: TGTGCCAGCAGCTTAGATTTGGCGGAGGGGATCGCTGAAGCTTTCTTT. It is translated as CASSLDLAEGIAEAFF. Variable domain in full (rest from reference TRBV11-3 and TRBJ1-1): EAGVVQSPRYKIIEKKQPVAFWCNPISGHNTLYWYLQNLGQGPELLIRYENEEAVDDSQLPKDRFSAERLKGVDSTLKIQPAELGDSAVYLCASSLDLAEGIAEAFFGQGTRLTVV.

The count of this clone is one. This chain joins TRBV6-4 and TRBJ2-5, with 10 bases matching TRBD2. The J segment lost 5 bases and the V segment lost 8 bases, leaving 11 bases of the junction unmatched. CDR1 is MRHNA and CDR2 is SNTAGT in the germline V gene. This CDR3 region has 15 residues. CDR3: CASGETAGGLETQYF. Here the CDR3 DNA reads TGTGCCAGCGGAGAAACAGCGGGGGGGCTGGAGACCCAGTACTTC.

V gene TRBV21-1 combines with J gene TRBJ2-7; TRBD2 is the table's D call, not checked against the DNA. TRBV21-1 is designated a pseudogene. The CDR3 is 14 amino acids. The CDR3: CASSARAHGGEQYF. The CDR3 bases are TGTGCCAGCAGCGCACGCGCTCACGGCGGCGAGCAGTACTTC.

The V call is TRBV29-1, the J call TRBJ1-1; D is unresolved. Looked up from germline, CDR1 is SQVTM and CDR2 is ANQGSEA. Trimming pared 3 bases from V and 1 base from J, leaving 9 bases between. CDR3 size: 13 residues. The CDR3 is CSVELIGNTEAFF. The CDR3 nucleotides are TGCAGCGTTGAGTTGATCGGGAACACTGAAGCTTTCTTT.

This clone has only one observation. Written as DNA, the CDR3 is TGCGCCAGCAGCCAAGATACGACATTGCGTGGCTACACCTTC. It yields the protein CASSQDTTLRGYTF. This chain uses TRBV4-1 with TRBJ1-2, with D hard to call. The CDR3 loop spans 14 amino acids. The ends were cut back, 0 bases at V and 7 bases at J, with 12 bases in the middle. Looked up from germline, CDR1 is MGHRA and CDR2 is YSYEKL.

This clone was seen a few times. The V call is TRBV5-4, the J call TRBJ2-5; 7 nucleotides match TRBD2. CDR1 and CDR2 (germline): SGHNT, YYREEE (reference sequence). V gave up 4 bases and J gave up 1 base; unmatched junction bases: 10. The CDR3 length is 16 residues. CDR3 nucleotides: TGTGCCAGCAGCCATAGACTAGCCCCCATCCAAGAGACCCAGTACTTC. Protein: CASSHRLAPIQETQYF.

The chain couples TRBV4-1 to TRBJ2-7; D ambiguous. Germline V gene data show CDR1 as MGHRA and CDR2 as YSYEKL. The CDR3 sequence is 13 residues long. The V gene lost 4 bases and the J gene lost 2 bases, with 9 bases spanning the gap. CDR3 DNA: TGCGCCAGCAGCCTCCAGATGACCTACGAGCAGTACTTC. Protein sequence: CASSLQMTYEQYF.

V gene TRBV7-9 combines with J gene TRBJ2-5; 9 nucleotides agree with TRBD2. CDR1 is SEHNR and CDR2 is FQNEAQ in the germline V gene (reference sequence). This CDR3 region has 18 residues. With V trimmed by 1 base and J by 5 bases, 14 bases remained unmatched. The DNA for the CDR3 is TGTGCCAGCAGCTTAGGACGTAGCGGGGGTTCCTCAGGGGAGACCCAGTACTTC. Translated, it gives CASSLGRSGGSSGETQYF.

The V and J genes are TRBV9 and TRBJ2-5; 7 bases align to TRBD2. The CDR3 is 15 amino acids. The germline CDR1 and CDR2 sequences are SGDLS and YYNGEE. The junction had 10 bases not matched to a gene; V was cut back by 2 bases and J by 6 bases. CDR3 in amino acids: CASSVGLGGPQTQYF. CDR3 nucleotide sequence: TGTGCCAGCAGCGTCGGACTAGGTGGACCGCAGACCCAGTACTTC.

This clone was seen only once. DNA of the CDR3: TGTGCCAGCAGCCCTATAGGGACAGGGGTTTATGGCTACACCTTC. Residues: CASSPIGTGVYGYTF. V is TRBV7-8 and J is TRBJ1-2; 10 bases are shared with TRBD1. Germline V lookup: CDR1 SGHVS, CDR2 FQNEAQ. The CDR3 length is 15 residues. V lost 5 bases to trimming and J lost 5 bases; unmatched junction nucleotides: 8.